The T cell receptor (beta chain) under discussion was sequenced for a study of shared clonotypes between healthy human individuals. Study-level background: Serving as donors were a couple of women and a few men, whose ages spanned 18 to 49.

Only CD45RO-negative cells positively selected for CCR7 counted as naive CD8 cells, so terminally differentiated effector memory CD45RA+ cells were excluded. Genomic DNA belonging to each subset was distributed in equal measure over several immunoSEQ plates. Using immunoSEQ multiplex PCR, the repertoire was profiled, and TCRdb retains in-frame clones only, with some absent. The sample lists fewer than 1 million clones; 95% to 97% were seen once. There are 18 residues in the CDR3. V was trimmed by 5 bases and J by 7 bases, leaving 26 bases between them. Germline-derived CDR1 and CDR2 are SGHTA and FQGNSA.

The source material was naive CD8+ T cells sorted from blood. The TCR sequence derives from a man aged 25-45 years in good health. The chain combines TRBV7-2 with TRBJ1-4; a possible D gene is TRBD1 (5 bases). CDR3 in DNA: TGTGCCAGCAGCCGAGACAGTAGCGCCTCTGGTCGTGTTGAAAAACTGTTTTTT. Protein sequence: CASSRDSSASGRVEKLFF.